Each of the 11 T cell receptor beta chains below was sequenced from the same sample in a study of shared clonotypes between healthy human individuals. Sequencing used immunoSEQ multiplex PCR; TCRdb keeps in-frame clones, though not all of them. Here the sample spans over 2 million clones, just under 95% being singletons. As defined, naive CD8 cells were CD45RO-negative and positively selected for CCR7, with terminally differentiated effector memory CD45RA+ cells excluded. The sample was naive CD8+ T cells sorted from blood. Every receptor here comes from a man between 18 and 35 years old in good health.

This sequence joins TRBV12-5 and TRBJ2-5; no reliable D call. The CDR3 is made up of 14 amino acids. Germline values: CDR1 LGHNT, CDR2 FRNRAP. Trimming left V 3 bases short and J 2 bases short, with 10 bases between. The CDR3 sequence: CASGLGGRQETQYF. The DNA of the CDR3 is TGTGCTAGTGGTTTAGGTGGACGACAAGAGACCCAGTACTTC.

Concerning this clone: Other DNA variants within this sample encode the same CDR3. The DNA of the CDR3 is TGCGCCAGCAGCTGGGTCGGGGGTTACGAGCAGTACTTC. This codes for CASSWVGGYEQYF. The chain combines TRBV5-1 with TRBJ2-7; perhaps TRBD2 as D (6 bases). This CDR3 has 13 residues. CDR1 and CDR2 (germline): SGHRS, YFSETQ. Trimming removed 3 bases from V and 4 bases from J, with 11 bases in between.

This clone has a single count. The chain has TRBV6-6 and TRBJ1-2; 7 bases map to TRBD1. The CDR3 totals 14 residues. Germline V CDR1 and CDR2: MNHNY, SVGAGI (reference sequence). Trimming removed 2 bases from V and 8 bases from J; junction bases left unmatched: 8. In DNA, the CDR3 is TGTGCCAGCAGTTACGAACAGGGGATGGGCGGCTACACCTTC. This encodes CASSYEQGMGGYTF.

The rearrangement joins TRBV11-3 to TRBJ1-5, with D unclear. The germline gives CDR1 SGHNT, CDR2 YENEEA. The V and J ends lost 5 bases and 2 bases respectively, with 16 bases between them. The CDR3 sequence is 16 residues long. CDR3 DNA: TGTGCCAGCAGCCCTGGAGGACCAAGGGGCAATCAGCCCCAGCATTTT. Its protein product is CASSPGGPRGNQPQHF.

V usage is TRBV5-5 and J usage is TRBJ2-7; the D is unclear. Germline V gene lookup returns CDR1 SGHKS and CDR2 YYEKEE (reference sequence). This CDR3 has 12 residues. V was cut by 0 bases and J by 3 bases, with 4 bases left in between. Here the CDR3 reads CASSLGNYEQYF. CDR3 coding DNA: TGTGCCAGCAGCTTGGGCAACTACGAGCAGTACTTC.

The chain links TRBV5-8 to TRBJ2-7; 8 nucleotides agree with TRBD2. Losses at the gene ends were 6 bases for V and 3 bases for J; bases not matched to a gene: 11. The length of the CDR3 is 15 residues. From germline, CDR1 is SGHTS and CDR2 YDEGEE. The CDR3 bases are TGTGCCAGCAACCCTCCTACGGGAGGGCTCTACGAGCAGTACTTC. Translating it yields CASNPPTGGLYEQYF.

This chain connects TRBV4-3 to TRBJ2-1; 8 positions agree with TRBD2. The CDR3 covers 14 residues. V shed 4 bases, J shed 3 bases, and the junction held 2 bases outside the gene matches. Germline lookup yields CDR1 LGHNA and CDR2 YSLEER. As DNA, the CDR3 is TGCGCCAGCAGCCCCGGGACTAGCTACAATGAGCAGTTCTTC. Translated: CASSPGTSYNEQFF.

This sequence joins TRBV2 and TRBJ1-2; D not certain. Looked up from germline, CDR1 is SNHLY and CDR2 is FYNNEI. CDR3 length: 14 residues. V dropped 6 bases and J dropped 0 bases, with 11 bases sitting between them. CDR3 nucleotides: TGTGCCAGCAGCCCCGGGTCCCCTAACTATGGCTACACCTTC. Protein: CASSPGSPNYGYTF.

The chain joins TRBV6-1 to TRBJ2-7; D is undetermined. Trimming pared 4 bases from V and 7 bases from J, leaving 8 bases between. This CDR3 contains 11 residues. In germline, CDR1 is MNHNS, CDR2 SASEGT. CDR3 in DNA: TGTGCCAGCAGTGGACTGGGAGAGCAGTACTTC. It is translated as CASSGLGEQYF.

This chain uses TRBV27 with TRBJ2-7; D unclear. Trimming removed 8 bases from V and 0 bases from J, with 8 bases in between. The CDR3 contains 12 residues. Germline CDR1 MNHEY, CDR2 SMNVEV (reference sequence). In DNA, the CDR3 is TGTGCCAGCGGGTGGTTCTCCTACGAGCAGTACTTC. It translates to CASGWFSYEQYF.

The chain has TRBV9 and TRBJ2-3; the D gene could be TRBD1 or TRBD2 (5 bases each). V gave up 5 bases and J gave up 3 bases, with 10 bases separating them. This CDR3 is 13 amino acids long. Germline CDR1 reads SGDLS; CDR2 reads YYNGEE. The CDR3 nucleotides are TGTGCCAGCAGGGGGGTCGGGACAGATACGCAGTATTTT. It translates to CASRGVGTDTQYF.